This TCR beta chain was profiled in a study of shared clonotypes between healthy human individuals. It was CD45RO-negative cells, positively selected for CCR7, that made up naive CD8 cells, with terminally differentiated effector memory CD45RA+ cells excluded. V was trimmed by 0 bases and J by 0 bases, leaving 9 bases between them. Per germline, CDR1 GTSNPN and CDR2 SVGIG (reference sequence). CDR3 length: 15 amino acids. About this clone: Its antigen is as yet unknown.

How the authors handled the data: With immunoSEQ giving junction-only sequences and no quality scores, filtering differed. Sequencing used immunoSEQ multiplex PCR; TCRdb keeps in-frame clones, though not all of them. For V, J and clone size, that table is used; D and trimming come from the DNA. The table records about 2.1 million clones, about 94% of them present only once. Findings of the study overall: Naive CD4 clonotypes overlapped across several donors at around 5%.

This clonotype originated in a man aged 18 to 29 in good health. Some clones in this sample may be carry-over from other donors' samples. The chain links TRBV30 to TRBJ1-3; D unresolved. Sequencing was done on a sample of naive CD8+ T cells from PBMCs. The CDR3 nucleotides read TGTGCCTGGAGTGTGTTACTAAGCTCTGGAAACACCATATATTTT. Residues: CAWSVLLSSGNTIYF.